The rows below give T cell receptor beta chains drawn from one sample of a study of cytomegalovirus exposure and HLA in healthy donors. Data came from immunoSEQ multiplex PCR; TCRdb stores just in-frame clones and leaves some out. Of about 130,000 clones in the sample, 65% to 75% are singletons; the top ten hold 5.8%. Sequences were obtained from PBMCs. These receptors all come from a woman aged 45-65 years in good health and CMV-seropositive. CDR3s include the opening cysteine and the closing phenylalanine or tryptophan. D genes are given only for firm matches. Only some rows state a clone size, as once, few, many or a class for expanded clones.

D	V	size	J	length	CDR3	DNA
-	TRBV5-1	-	TRBJ1-5	14	CASSLIGGSGPQHF	TGCGCCAGCAGCTTGATTGGCGGCTCGGGGCCCCAGCATTTT
-	TRBV6-5	-	TRBJ1-2	12	CASSEPGLGYTF	TGTGCCAGTTCGGAGCCAGGGCTTGGCTACACCTTC
-	TRBV7-2	-	TRBJ2-1	15	CASSSLGRSYNEQFF	TGTGCCAGCAGCTCTCTGGGGAGGTCCTACAATGAGCAGTTCTTC
TRBD2	TRBV10-1	-	TRBJ2-3	20	CASSDPTSGGTSDVPDTQYF	TGCGCCAGCAGTGATCCGACTAGCGGGGGGACTAGCGACGTCCCAGATACGCAGTATTTT
-	TRBV7-2	few	TRBJ1-1	13	CASSFNRETEAFF	TGTGCCAGCAGCTTTAACAGGGAGACTGAAGCTTTCTTT
TRBD2	TRBV15	-	TRBJ2-5	16	CATSRDLAGGQGTQYF	TGTGCCACCAGCAGAGATCTAGCGGGGGGCCAGGGGACCCAGTACTTC
-	TRBV5-8	-	TRBJ2-1	10	CASSLRLRFF	TGTGCCAGCAGCTTGCGGTTACGGTTCTTC
-	TRBV19	-	TRBJ1-2	14	CASSRGQDPYGYTF	TGTGCCAGTAGTCGAGGACAAGACCCTTATGGCTACACCTTC
TRBD2	TRBV5-1	few	TRBJ2-3	15	CASSPGGITSDTQYF	TGCGCCAGCAGCCCGGGGGGGATTACTTCAGATACGCAGTATTTT
TRBD1	TRBV5-1	few	TRBJ1-1	15	CASSSGQALNTEAFF	TGCGCCAGCAGCTCCGGACAGGCTCTGAACACTGAAGCTTTCTTT
-	TRBV11-3	-	TRBJ1-6	17	CASSGSFSNSYNSPLHF	TGTGCCAGCTCTGGCAGTTTCTCAAACTCCTATAATTCACCCCTCCACTTT
-	TRBV2	-	TRBJ2-1	11	CASNQGWEQFF	TGTGCCAGCAACCAGGGGTGGGAGCAGTTCTTC
TRBD2	TRBV2	few	TRBJ2-3	14	CASSSGANTDTQYF	TGTGCCAGCAGTAGCGGGGCAAACACAGATACGCAGTATTTT
TRBD2	TRBV11-2	few	TRBJ2-3	15	CASSLRTSFTDTQYF	TGTGCCAGCAGCTTACGGACTAGTTTCACAGATACGCAGTATTTT
-	TRBV6-5	-	TRBJ1-1	14	CASKSVRMNTEAFF	TGTGCCAGCAAAAGCGTCCGCATGAACACTGAAGCTTTCTTT
TRBD1	TRBV10-3	-	TRBJ1-2	13	CAISGGTGLGYTF	TGTGCCATCAGTGGGGGGACAGGGCTTGGCTACACCTTC
TRBD2	TRBV9	-	TRBJ2-2	15	CASSASGTSPGELFF	TGTGCCAGCAGCGCTTCGGGGACTAGCCCCGGGGAGCTGTTTTTT
TRBD1	TRBV6-5	-	TRBJ1-2	12	CGSGQELNGYTF	TGTGGGTCGGGACAGGAGTTAAATGGCTACACCTTC
-	TRBV2	-	TRBJ1-6	15	CASTGSGALNSPLHF	TGTGCCAGCACAGGCTCAGGGGCACTTAATTCACCCCTCCACTTT
TRBD1	TRBV2	-	TRBJ1-1	16	CASRKWGDSRTAEAFF	TGTGCCAGCAGGAAGTGGGGGGACAGCCGAACGGCTGAAGCTTTCTTT
-	TRBV6-5	-	TRBJ1-2	13	CASTSGQSYGYTF	TGTGCCAGCACCTCAGGACAGTCCTATGGCTACACCTTC
TRBD1	TRBV2	-	TRBJ1-4	13	CATQGATNEKLFF	TGTGCCACCCAGGGGGCCACGAATGAAAAACTGTTTTTT
-	TRBV5-6	-	TRBJ2-7	15	CASTVGGLPPYEQYF	TGTGCCAGCACCGTGGGTGGGCTACCCCCCTACGAGCAGTACTTC
-	TRBV2	once	TRBJ1-2	15	CASAAENTPNYGYPF	TGTGCCAGCGCGGCGGAGAACACCCCGAACTATGGCTACCCCTTC
TRBD2	TRBV19	-	TRBJ2-2	15	CASTRGGANTGELFF	TGTGCCAGTACCCGGGGGGGGGCGAACACCGGGGAGCTGTTTTTT
TRBD1	TRBV9	few	TRBJ1-2	15	CASSVGTGKNYGYPF	TGTGCCAGCAGCGTCGGGACAGGAAAAAACTATGGCTACCCCTTC
TRBD2	TRBV11-3	once	TRBJ2-2	18	CASSLDGAGGPITGELFF	TGTGCCAGCAGCTTAGATGGGGCGGGGGGGCCCATTACCGGGGAGCTGTTTTTT
TRBD1	TRBV6-5	-	TRBJ2-5	15	CASSYYRGQGETQYF	TGTGCCAGCAGTTATTACAGGGGGCAAGGAGAGACCCAGTACTTC
TRBD2	TRBV30	-	TRBJ2-5	15	CAWSAGTSGGETQYF	TGTGCCTGGAGCGCCGGGACTAGCGGTGGGGAGACCCAGTACTTC
-	TRBV6-5	-	TRBJ2-1	15	CASSYSPTPYNEQFF	TGTGCCAGCAGTTACTCGCCGACACCTTACAATGAGCAGTTCTTC
-	TRBV5-6	once	TRBJ1-6	14	CASSWGGKGSPLHF	TGTGCCAGCAGCTGGGGGGGGAAAGGCTCACCCCTCCACTTT
-	TRBV7-9	-	TRBJ2-3	16	CASSLGAGESTDTQYF	TGTGCCAGCAGCTTAGGGGCAGGGGAAAGCACAGATACGCAGTATTTT
TRBD2	TRBV7-2	-	TRBJ2-7	14	CASSFGGGSYEQYF	TGTGCCAGCAGCTTTGGGGGGGGGTCCTACGAGCAGTACTTC
-	TRBV5-4	once	TRBJ2-5	14	CASSLHGGEETQYF	TGTGCCAGCAGCTTACATGGGGGCGAAGAGACCCAGTACTTC
TRBD2	TRBV6-6	few	TRBJ2-7	14	CASQVGSGGYEQYF	TGTGCCAGCCAAGTCGGTAGCGGGGGATACGAGCAGTACTTC
-	TRBV2	-	TRBJ2-7	13	CASTLIRDYEQYF	TGTGCCAGCACCCTAATCCGGGACTACGAGCAGTACTTC
-	TRBV5-1	-	TRBJ1-2	13	CASSPGVDNGYTF	TGCGCCAGCAGCCCAGGGGTTGACAATGGCTACACCTTC
-	TRBV11-2	-	TRBJ2-7	12	CASSLAGYEQYF	TGTGCCAGCAGCTTAGCGGGTTACGAGCAGTACTTC
-	TRBV27	-	TRBJ1-6	18	CASSLIVRESGYNSPLHF	TGTGCCAGCAGTTTAATCGTCAGGGAATCGGGCTATAATTCACCCCTCCACTTT
TRBD1	TRBV7-8	few	TRBJ2-7	15	CASSLRRDRAYEQYF	TGTGCCAGCAGCTTAAGGCGGGACAGGGCCTACGAGCAGTACTTC
TRBD1	TRBV6-5	-	TRBJ1-2	13	CASRRTGNYGYTF	TGTGCCAGCAGAAGGACAGGAAACTATGGCTACACCTTC